This T cell receptor beta chain is drawn from a study of T-cell memory formation after mild COVID-19. Study-wide context: Most TCR clusters belonged to a single donor.

TCRdb ran MiXCR on the 5' RACE reads and lists one entry per CDR3 protein. The table lists roughly 29,000 distinct CDR3 sequences, 10% to 15% of them singletons. The sample holds many counts of this clonotype. This CDR3 has 13 amino acids. The germline V gene encodes CDR1 LGHNA and CDR2 YSLEER. Trimming cost V 4 bases and J 5 bases; bases outside gene matches: 4. The sequencing input was PBMCs or a T cell subset sorted from them (not recorded which). The TCR sequence derives from an adult woman who had mild COVID-19 (a few samples of this study predate the infection). Cell type and time point are not known. The genes are TRBV4-3 and TRBJ2-5; 7 bases agree with TRBD2. Written as DNA, the CDR3 is TGCGCCAGCAGCCGCGACGGGGGGGAGACCCAGTACTTC. Its translation: CASSRDGGETQYF.